This TCR beta chain was captured in a study of T cells after yellow fever vaccination. V lost 1 base and J lost 8, with 12 bases in between. Germline V gene data show CDR1 as SEHNR and CDR2 as FQNEAQ (reference sequence). The CDR3 contains 15 residues. TCR cDNA was made by 5'RACE template switching, adding a universal primer site and UMIs. TCRdb passed the 5' RACE reads through MiXCR, listing each CDR3 protein once. Among roughly 310,000 distinct CDR3 sequences listed, 8.5% to 9% were seen once. In its sample, this clonotype was seen a few times. Antigen unknown. General study findings and limits: A weaker secondary response peaked on day 5, the primary on day 15. Most clones from primary vaccination resurfaced after the booster (nearly 97% CD4, less than 90% CD8). Clonotypes appearing in both CD4 and CD8 compartments existed, and their share was small.

V usage is TRBV7-9 and J usage is TRBJ1-6; tentative D call: TRBD1 (6 bases). The TCR comes from a man aged 18 to 29 who received the YFV17D yellow fever vaccine. Sequencing was performed on PBMCs, taken on the day of the first yellow fever vaccination. CDR3 sequence reads: CASSLGATGHSPLHF. In DNA form, the CDR3 reads TGTGCCAGCAGCTTAGGTGCAACAGGGCATTCACCCCTCCACTTT.